Following are 18 T cell receptor beta chains from one sample sequenced in a study of early T cells in non-severe SARS-CoV-2 infection. MiXCR, run by TCRdb on the 5' RACE reads, gives a single entry per CDR3 protein. In the table there are more than 50,000 distinct CDR3 sequences, over 9.5% of which are singletons. Sequencing was done on a sample of whole blood. These TCRs come from an adult who was a healthcare worker with PCR-confirmed SARS-CoV-2 infection or an uninfected control (not recorded which).

This clonotype was recorded many times. This rearrangement joins TRBV7-8 to TRBJ1-1, with D unclear. The CDR3 is 13 amino acids. Germline-derived CDR1 and CDR2 are SGHVS and FQNEAQ. The V end was cut by 2 bases, the J end by 1 base, with 5 bases between. This chain's CDR3 is CASSLQPNTEAFF. CDR3 in DNA: TGTGCCAGCAGCTTACAACCGAACACTGAAGCTTTCTTT.

V usage is TRBV20-1 and J usage is TRBJ1-5, with TRBD1 matching 9 bases. CDR1 is DFQATT, CDR2 SNEGSKA, per germline (reference sequence). The CDR3 sequence is 16 residues long. V dropped 7 bases and J dropped 6; count of bases not matched to a gene: 16. As DNA, the CDR3 is TGCAGTGTGGAGGGTCTAGACAGGGGGGTCGGTCAGCCCCAGCATTTT. Translation gives CSVEGLDRGVGQPQHF.

This clonotype was detected many times. This chain uses TRBV6-5 with TRBJ2-6, with 7 bases fitting TRBD1. J lost 0 bases, V lost 7 bases, and 9 bases had no gene match. The CDR3 contains 17 residues. The V gene's germline CDR1 is MNHEY and CDR2 SVGAGI. CDR3 coding DNA: TGTGCCAGCACCCGACAGGGCACCAACTCTGGGGCCAACGTCCTGACTTTC. Its protein is CASTRQGTNSGANVLTF.

This sequence joins TRBV4-3 and TRBJ1-4, with 8 bases identical to TRBD1. The V gene end was trimmed by 1 base and the J gene end by 3 bases; junction bases not matched to a gene: 1. This CDR3 comprises 15 residues. Per the germline V gene, CDR1 is LGHNA and CDR2 is YSLEER. The CDR3 protein is CASSQVTGANEKLFF. The CDR3 DNA is TGCGCCAGCAGCCAAGTGACAGGGGCTAATGAAAAACTGTTTTTT.

This clonotype has a handful of counts. This chain links TRBV6-1 with TRBJ1-6, with D unclear. The CDR3 runs to 13 residues. Germline-derived CDR1 and CDR2 are MNHNS and SASEGT. Between the trimmed V and J ends, which lost 1 base and 7 bases, there was a span of 5 bases. The DNA for the CDR3 is TGTGCCAGCAGTGAAGGAAGGAATTCACCCCTCCACTTT. Protein sequence: CASSEGRNSPLHF.

The table lists this clonotype with a few counts. The rearrangement joins TRBV18 to TRBJ2-1, with D hard to call. The CDR3 is 14 residues long. The germline gives CDR1 KGHSH, CDR2 LQKENI. The ends were cut back, 8 bases at V and 3 bases at J, with 14 bases in the middle. The CDR3 loop reads CASHDAVSYNEQFF. CDR3 coding DNA: TGTGCCAGCCATGATGCGGTTAGCTACAATGAGCAGTTCTTC.

This clonotype was counted once. This sequence joins TRBV7-9 and TRBJ2-7; D remains unclear. This CDR3 is 12 amino acids long. Trimming left V 6 bases short and J 6 bases short, with 12 bases between. The germline V gene encodes CDR1 SEHNR and CDR2 FQNEAQ (reference sequence). CDR3 amino acids: CASSDHNSEQYF. The CDR3 DNA follows: TGTGCCAGCAGTGACCACAATTCCGAGCAGTACTTC.

This clonotype was seen ten or more times. V is TRBV12-3 or TRBV12-4 and J is TRBJ2-7, with TRBD2 as a possible D gene (6 bases). Trimming left V 5 bases short and J 6 bases short, with 11 bases between. The CDR3 runs to 12 residues. The CDR3 here is CASSPGGAEQYF. The DNA of the CDR3 is TGTGCCAGCAGTCCCGGCGGGGCCGAGCAGTACTTC.

This chain connects TRBV7-2 to TRBJ2-7; D is perhaps TRBD1 (5 bases). The V gene lost 1 base and the J gene lost 5 bases, with 12 bases spanning the gap. CDR3 length: 14 amino acids. CDR1 is SGHTA and CDR2 is FQGNSA in the germline V gene. The CDR3 region has the DNA TGTGCCAGCAGCTTAGGGTCAGGGTTCGACGAGCAGTACTTC. Translated, it gives CASSLGSGFDEQYF. Full variable domain (rest looked up from reference TRBV7-2 and TRBJ2-7): GAGVSQSPSNKVTEKGKDVELRCDPISGHTALYWYRQSLGQGLEFLIYFQGNSAPDKSGLPSDRFSAERTGGSVSTLTIQRTQQEDSAVYLCASSLGSGFDEQYFGPGTRLTVT.

This clonotype was seen repeatedly, ten times or more. The chain employs TRBV18 and TRBJ2-5; D remains unclear. Trimming removed 3 bases from V and 3 bases from J, with 5 bases in between. Germline V gene sequence: CDR1 KGHSH, CDR2 LQKENI. The CDR3 totals 12 residues. The CDR3 reads CASSPTEETQYF. The CDR3 region has the DNA TGTGCCAGCTCACCGACTGAAGAGACCCAGTACTTC.

This clonotype showed up many times. The gene calls are TRBV7-8 and TRBJ2-5, with D unresolved. V was cut by 4 bases and J by 1 base, with 7 bases left in between. Germline V gene lookup returns CDR1 SGHVS and CDR2 FQNEAQ. The length of the CDR3 is 13 residues. CDR3 in DNA: TGTGCCAGCAGCTCCCCCCTCCAAGAGACCCAGTACTTC. Translation gives CASSSPLQETQYF.

This clonotype was recorded a few times. The rearrangement joins TRBV4-3 to TRBJ2-1; possibly TRBD1 for D (5 bases). The ends were cut back, 0 bases at V and 8 bases at J, with 14 bases in the middle. Germline V CDR1 and CDR2: LGHNA, YSLEER. The CDR3 sequence is 15 residues long. CDR3 sequence reads: CASSQDRAEGDEQFF. The CDR3 DNA reads TGCGCCAGCAGCCAAGATCGAGCAGAAGGGGATGAGCAGTTCTTC.

In nucleotides, the CDR3 is TGCAGCGTGGGGGACATCCACGAGCAGTACTTC. Its protein is CSVGDIHEQYF. V is TRBV29-1 and J is TRBJ2-7; D is possibly TRBD1 (6 bases). V lost 6 bases, J lost 5 bases, and 11 bases lay in between. Germline CDR1 SQVTM, CDR2 ANQGSEA. This CDR3 region has 11 residues.

The rearrangement links TRBV29-1 to TRBJ2-7; TRBD2 agrees at 7 bases. The CDR3 sequence is 11 residues long. Trimming cost V 3 bases and J 7 bases; bases outside gene matches: 3. From germline, CDR1 is SQVTM and CDR2 ANQGSEA. CDR3: CSVETSREQYF. CDR3 nucleotides: TGCAGCGTTGAGACTAGCAGGGAGCAGTACTTC.

This clonotype was observed a few times. The V call is TRBV5-1, the J call TRBJ2-7; no firm D call. The CDR3 consists of 15 residues. Germline CDR1 SGHRS, CDR2 YFSETQ. The V end was cut by 0 bases, the J end by 4 bases, with 14 bases between. The CDR3 DNA reads as TGCGCCAGCAGCTTGGAGACGCCCTGGCGGTACGAGCAGTACTTC. This sequence encodes CASSLETPWRYEQYF.

The V gene is TRBV6-2 or TRBV6-3, the J gene TRBJ1-5; 9 bases match TRBD1. Trimming took 6 bases from V and 7 from J; bases not matched to a gene: 7. CDR3 size: 14 residues. Looked up from germline, CDR1 is MNHEY and CDR2 is SVGEGT. The DNA of the CDR3 is TGTGCCAGCAGCTATGGGACAGGGTGGCAGCCCCAGCATTTT. It specifies CASSYGTGWQPQHF.

This clonotype was seen ten or more times. The chain combines TRBV4-3 with TRBJ1-2; 8 bases are shared with TRBD1. Per germline, CDR1 LGHNA and CDR2 YSLEER. The V segment lost 4 bases and the J segment 6 bases; nucleotides outside the gene matches: 13. The CDR3 covers 16 residues. The CDR3 loop is CASSRETRTGKNGYTF. CDR3 DNA sequence: TGCGCCAGCAGCCGGGAAACTCGGACAGGGAAGAATGGCTACACCTTC.

Ten or more counts support this clonotype. This rearrangement joins TRBV11-2 to TRBJ2-3, with D perhaps TRBD2 (6 bases). This CDR3 is built from 16 residues. Between the trimmed V and J ends, which lost 1 base and 5 bases, there was a span of 16 bases. Per germline, CDR1 SGHAT and CDR2 FQNNGV. The CDR3, as DNA: TGTGCCAGCAGCTTAGGATGGGCCGGGAGTGGAGATACGCAGTATTTT. The encoded protein is CASSLGWAGSGDTQYF. The full variable domain, its missing parts supplied by reference TRBV11-2 and TRBJ2-3, is EAGVAQSPRYKIIEKRQSVAFWCNPISGHATLYWYQQILGQGPKLLIQFQNNGVVDDSQLPKDRFSAERLKGVDSTLKIQPAKLEDSAVYLCASSLGWAGSGDTQYFGPGTRLTVL.